The source of this T cell receptor (beta chain) is a study of blood T cell repertoires in COVID-19. Trimming left V 2 bases short and J 8 bases short, with 12 bases between. CDR1 and CDR2 (germline): MNHEY, SMNVEV (reference sequence). CDR3 length: 13 amino acids. In the original workflow: Amplified reference gene primers provided the basis for estimating nucleated cell counts. TCRdb's table, derived via immunoSEQ multiplex PCR, lists solely in-frame clones and lacks some. V and J calls and clone size are copied from that table; D and trimming were computed from the DNA. Seen here are 200,000 to 250,000 clones, roughly four fifths observed once, and the top ten hold about 4.6%. Participants came from some 23 US areas, aged about 18 to 89 years.

The specimen sequenced was PBMCs or T cells enriched from blood (not recorded which). The sequence was obtained from a woman between 45 and 65 years old who had been exposed to COVID-19. The chain combines TRBV27 with TRBJ1-2, with D maybe TRBD1 (5 bases). The CDR3 reads CASSLRQGYGYTF. The CDR3 DNA reads as TGTGCCAGCAGTTTACGTCAGGGTTACGGCTACACCTTC.